Presented here are 18 T cell receptor beta chains from one specimen sequenced in a study of Ad26.COV2.S vaccination and SARS-CoV-2 variants. Produced via immunoSEQ multiplex PCR; TCRdb's table is partial and in-frame only. The sample consists of a few hundred thousand clones, 70% to 90% of them appearing once. As to treatment: some 20 received Ad26.COV2.S at low or high dose, single or two shots; 5 received placebo; per-sample allocation not given. It was on day 63 after the first vaccine or placebo injection that samples were taken. The sequencing used peripheral blood, collected in a trial of Ad26.COV2.S vaccine versus placebo. The receptors here all came from a person aged 18 to 59 who received the Ad26.COV2.S COVID-19 vaccine or a placebo.

In DNA form, the CDR3 reads TGTGCCACCAGCCGCGGTCCGGGGCGTGAAGATACGCAGTATTTT. Its protein is CATSRGPGREDTQYF. The J gene is TRBJ2-3, the V gene TRBV15, with D perhaps assigned TRBD1 or TRBD2 (5 bases each). Trimming removed 5 bases from V and 5 bases from J, with 17 bases in between. The germline V gene has CDR1 LNHNV and CDR2 YYDKDF (reference sequence). CDR3 length: 15 residues.

The rearrangement links TRBV5-8 to TRBJ1-1; no clear D. The CDR3 spans 17 residues. Per the germline V gene, CDR1 is SGHTS and CDR2 is YDEGEE. The V and J ends lost 0 bases and 1 base respectively, with 16 bases between them. In DNA form, the CDR3 reads TGTGCCAGCAGCTTGGCGGTGGGAGGGAGGAGGAACACTGAAGCTTTCTTT. This encodes CASSLAVGGRRNTEAFF.

This chain joins TRBV7-9 and TRBJ2-7, with no clear D. Germline assignment: CDR1 SEHNR and CDR2 FQNEAQ (reference sequence). V lost 4 bases and J lost 4, with 23 bases in between. The CDR3 extends over 17 amino acids. The CDR3 bases are TGTGCCAGCAGCTCCACCTTCCGGGCCTCTTTTCGTTACGAGCAGTACTTC. Translation gives CASSSTFRASFRYEQYF.

V usage is TRBV4-1 and J usage is TRBJ1-4; D unresolved. Germline V gene lookup returns CDR1 MGHRA and CDR2 YSYEKL. Between the trimmed V and J ends, which lost 2 bases and 5 bases, there was a span of 15 bases. This CDR3 contains 16 residues. The CDR3 region has the DNA TGCGCCAGCAGCCAATCCCATGGCGGCAGAAATGAAAAACTGTTTTTT. Translated, it gives CASSQSHGGRNEKLFF.

The rearrangement joins TRBV27 to TRBJ1-2; the D gene is possibly TRBD1 (5 bases). V was cut by 5 bases and J by 3 bases, with 10 bases left in between. The CDR3 consists of 13 residues. Germline loops: CDR1 MNHEY, CDR2 SMNVEV (reference sequence). CDR3 in amino acids: CASSPRQYYGYTF. In DNA, the CDR3 is TGTGCCAGCAGTCCGCGACAGTACTATGGCTACACCTTC.

The J gene is TRBJ2-5, the V gene TRBV11-2; 9 bases map to TRBD2. The V segment lost 6 bases and the J segment 2 bases; nucleotides outside the gene matches: 4. CDR1 is SGHAT, CDR2 FQNNGV, per germline. The CDR3 consists of 14 residues. In nucleotides, the CDR3 is TGTGCCAGCAGGATAGCGGGGGCACAAGAGACCCAGTACTTC. Protein product: CASRIAGAQETQYF.

V is TRBV5-4 and J is TRBJ2-7, with D possibly being TRBD1 (6 bases). Germline V gives CDR1 SGHNT, CDR2 YYREEE (reference sequence). There are 15 residues in the CDR3. With 4 bases removed from V and 0 bases from J, the gap between germline ends came to 14 bases. Here the CDR3 DNA reads TGTGCCAGCAGCATACAGGGTAGGAGCTCCTACGAGCAGTACGTC. Encoded protein: CASSIQGRSSYEQYV.

The V and J genes are TRBV7-3 and TRBJ2-1; 9 bases align to TRBD2. Trimming removed 2 bases from V and 6 bases from J; junction bases left unmatched: 5. The CDR3 is made up of 15 amino acids. In germline, CDR1 is SGHTA, CDR2 FQGTGA. Written as DNA, the CDR3 is TGTGCCAGCAGCTTAGGCGGGAGGGCCCCCAATGAGCAGTTCTTC. Residues: CASSLGGRAPNEQFF.

Concerning this clone itself: Other DNA sequences within the sample encode an identical CDR3. The rearrangement joins TRBV4-3 to TRBJ1-4; 10 bases line up with TRBD1. This CDR3 has 15 residues. The junction had 3 bases not matched to a gene; V was cut back by 1 base and J by 7 bases. Germline lookup yields CDR1 LGHNA and CDR2 YSLEER. Written as DNA, the CDR3 is TGCGCCAGCAGCCAAGGGGACAGGGGAGGTGAAAAACTGTTTTTT. Amino acid sequence: CASSQGDRGGEKLFF.

This clone was seen only a few times. The V and J genes are TRBV3-1 (or the pseudogene TRBV3-2) and TRBJ1-5; a possible D gene is TRBD1 (6 bases). CDR1 is LGHDT and CDR2 is YNNKEL in the germline V gene (reference sequence). Trimming stripped 4 bases from V and 3 bases from J, with 7 bases between. There are 13 residues in the CDR3. The CDR3 protein is CASSPGANQPQHF. CDR3 nucleotide sequence: TGTGCCAGCAGCCCAGGGGCCAATCAGCCCCAGCATTTT.

V is TRBV11-3 and J is TRBJ2-5; 7 positions agree with TRBD1. Germline V gene data show CDR1 as SGHNT and CDR2 as YENEEA. The CDR3 sequence is 13 residues long. Germline trimming cut 5 bases from V and 7 bases from J; bases unmatched to any gene: 7. CDR3 DNA: TGTGCCAGCAGCCTGACAGGGCCCGGGACCCAGTACTTC. Its protein product is CASSLTGPGTQYF.

A word on this clone: This sample also contains other DNA sequences that code for the same CDR3. The chain joins TRBV5-1 to TRBJ2-3; 10 nucleotides agree with TRBD1. Trimming took 0 bases from V and 3 from J; bases not matched to a gene: 4. Germline lookup yields CDR1 SGHRS and CDR2 YFSETQ. The CDR3 consists of 16 residues. The CDR3 region is CASSLGQGAPTDTQYF. The CDR3 DNA sequence: TGCGCCAGCAGCTTGGGACAGGGGGCTCCGACAGATACGCAGTATTTT.

The gene calls are TRBV29-1 and TRBJ2-1; no definite D call. V lost 4 bases and J 4 bases, leaving 14 bases between the germline ends. The CDR3 consists of 14 residues. Germline lookup yields CDR1 SQVTM and CDR2 ANQGSEA. This chain's CDR3 is CSVGSLTTYNEQFF. CDR3 sequence (DNA): TGCAGCGTTGGGAGCCTAACTACTTACAATGAGCAGTTCTTC.

The V call is TRBV12-3 or TRBV12-4, the J call TRBJ2-4; D might be TRBD1 (7 bases). Trimming left V 8 bases short and J 4 bases short, with 12 bases between. The length of the CDR3 is 13 residues. CDR3 loop: CASVRDRKNIQYF. The CDR3 DNA reads TGTGCCAGCGTGCGGGACAGAAAAAACATTCAGTACTTC.

The chain has TRBV14 and TRBJ2-7, with D perhaps TRBD1 (5 bases). V was cut by 0 bases and J by 6 bases, with 15 bases left in between. The germline V gene has CDR1 SGHDN and CDR2 FVKESK. The CDR3 has 15 residues. CDR3 bases: TGTGCCAGCAGCCAAGAGGGCAGGGCCGGTCGCGAGCAGTACTTC. Translating it yields CASSQEGRAGREQYF. Combining the CDR3 with reference TRBV14 and TRBJ2-7 gives the whole variable domain EAGVTQFPSHSVIEKGQTVTLRCDPISGHDNLYWYRRVMGKEIKFLLHFVKESKQDESGMPNNRFLAERTGGTYSTLKVQPAELEDSGVYFCASSQEGRAGREQYFGPGTRLTVT.

The chain carries TRBV3-1 (or the pseudogene TRBV3-2) and TRBJ2-1, with 9 nucleotides matching TRBD1. The germline V gene encodes CDR1 LGHDT and CDR2 YNNKEL (reference sequence). V was pared by 2 bases and J by 9 bases, with 8 bases of the junction left unmatched. This CDR3 is 15 amino acids long. The CDR3 coding sequence is TGTGCCAGCAGCCAACCCGGGGACAGGGCTGGTGAGCAGTTCTTC. This gives the protein CASSQPGDRAGEQFF.

The V and J genes are TRBV5-1 and TRBJ2-1, with 7 positions matching TRBD2. The CDR3 length is 15 residues. V shed 0 bases and J 9 bases; nucleotides not matched to a gene: 9. Germline assignment: CDR1 SGHRS and CDR2 YFSETQ. This chain's CDR3 is CASSLEPQGGIEQFF. CDR3 coding DNA: TGCGCCAGCAGCTTGGAACCCCAGGGAGGGATTGAGCAGTTCTTC.

The V and J genes are TRBV6-2 or TRBV6-3 and TRBJ2-2; D uncertain. This CDR3 comprises 12 residues. The germline V gene encodes CDR1 MNHEY and CDR2 SVGEGT. V lost 5 bases and J lost 10, with 11 bases in between. CDR3: CASSQEQAELFF. In DNA form, the CDR3 reads TGTGCCAGCAGTCAGGAGCAGGCGGAGCTGTTTTTT.